This TCR beta chain was found in a study of cytomegalovirus exposure and HLA in healthy donors (dated by TCRdb to about 2017). Context from the whole study: An earlier analysis of 587 of the donors reported approximately 300 Gb of sequence data and some 120 million unique TCR beta sequences from approximately 180 million T cells. An early release covering around 630 HLA-typed donors comprised about 300 gigabases of sequencing data and around 86 million unique TCR sequences. The genetic ancestry cluster associated with self-reported Caucasian donors included roughly four fifths of the 398 genotyped donors. The study aimed to test whether cataloging public T cell receptors could reveal signatures of past pathogen exposure. Using immunosequencing, the study profiled T cell repertoires from 666 subjects and related those repertoires to cytomegalovirus serostatus. In addition to the first cohort of 650 to 800 subjects, a separate validation cohort of approximately 120 different subjects was used. High-throughput TCR immunosequencing, statistical association of individual TCRs with disease status, and machine learning were combined to predict cytomegalovirus infection status. A later analysis re-examined previously published TCR beta repertoires from 500 to 700 donors and added high-resolution HLA genotyping to investigate patterns of TCR occurrence. Rather than drawing on any new phenotypic data, the later analysis identified candidate immune exposures from TCR beta sequences and the way those sequences occurred across donors. In an earlier analysis of a few hundred of the donors, high-throughput TCR beta sequencing was used to judge whether each TCR beta V gene segment behaved as functional or pseudogenic. Donor age, sex, ethnicity and CMV serostatus were collected together with the repertoire data. A later genetic analysis took genome-wide SNP genotypes for about three fifths of the 666 donors and used that subset as a discovery cohort. Every repertoire in the discovery cohort had been generated on one and the same sequencing platform. HLA typing included class I and class II loci at four-digit resolution. The number of typed donors differed by locus: roughly 620-640 for A, B, C, DRB1 and DQB1; approximately 540 for DQA1; 606 for DPA1; and approximately 450 for DPB1. Several DR-DQ haplotypes were handled as single units for association and clustering because linkage in the cohort was strong. Among about 400 genotyped donors of the cohort, an average of about 220,000 unique TCR beta nucleotide sequences was sequenced per donor, of which about 20% were non-productive.

CDR1 is given as MDHEN and CDR2 as SYDVKM, both from the germline V gene. There are 13 amino acids in the CDR3, from cysteine to phenylalanine inclusive. This entry keeps only the CDR3 DNA: 39 bases, framed from base 1. V is reduced by 10 bases and J by 7 bases, leaving a spacing of 17 bases between them. Library preparation was by the immunoSEQ multiplex PCR assay. A mixture of 60 forward primers for TCR Vbeta segments and 13 reverse primers for TCR Jbeta segments was used in the multiplex PCR. The CDR3 region of rearranged TCR beta genes was amplified from genomic DNA with a multiplex PCR assay. The Illumina HiSeq System was used to sequence the amplified TCR beta libraries as 87-base-pair reads. As for the original processing: A later analysis counted tens of millions of unique TCR beta chains across the 640 or so repertoires, and some 11 million of these chains were shared by at least two donors. Raw reads were error-corrected and collapsed into unique sequences by a nearest-neighbor algorithm in which closely related sequences were merged to remove PCR and sequencing errors. To assign V, D and J gene segments, CDR3 sequences were aligned to IMGT reference sequences. For a sequence to be retained, a match of at least six nucleotides to both a V gene segment and a J gene segment was required. Rearrangements were called productive when the CDR3 lacked stop codons and stayed in frame with V and J; all others were non-productive. Following IMGT convention, CDR3 was defined as the stretch from the second conserved V-encoded cysteine up to the conserved J-encoded phenylalanine. In an earlier analysis of 500 to 650 of the donors, sequences lacking an unambiguous match to a single V gene segment were excluded. In an earlier analysis of approximately 590 of the donors, V segments were called functional above 56.7% productive rearrangements and were called segregating when the between-donor standard deviation exceeded 5%. To diagnose cytomegalovirus status from the catalog of TCR beta chain sequences, a statistical classification framework was built. In a later analysis, V and J genes were assigned by comparing TCR nucleotide sequences against IMGT/GENE-DB human TR gene sequences. The TCRdist pipeline was used in a later analysis to assign CDR3 sequences and most-parsimonious VDJ recombination scenarios. In a later analysis, every TCR beta chain was defined by the combination of its CDR3 amino acid sequence and its V-gene family, and reads without a unique V-gene family were dropped. As a way to deal with suspected cross-contamination and a sequencing artifact, a later analysis dropped roughly 600 nucleotide sequences that were highly shared and had low generation probability. A later analysis calculated a clonal expansion index for each public chain from normalized within-repertoire ranks of inferred template counts. In a later analysis, generation probabilities were computed with a VDJ recombination model fitted to out-of-frame rearrangements, and the resulting probabilities were checked against IGoR. In a later analysis, hypergeometric tests were used to score TCR-TCR, TCR-HLA and TCR-CMV co-occurrence, with a repertoire-size bias correction applied to TCR pairs. False discovery rates were estimated in a later analysis by permuting HLA or CMV assignments 20 times. In a later analysis, co-occurring TCRs were grouped using DBSCAN, with TCRdist sequence similarity added in when clustering inside HLA-allele-positive subsets. For co-occurrence clustering, repertoires with fewer than 30,000 or more than 120,000 public chains were excluded, along with roughly 5 repertoires with anomalous nucleotide sharing. Imported from immuneACCESS, the table was reduced by TCRdb to in-frame sequences with V and J called. These copies leave out some clones; in studies compared against another copy, an unresolved V gene accounts for under half, and the cause of the remainder is not known. The V and J calls and clone size are taken from that table; D and trimming were inferred from the DNA. For this sample there are 120,000 to 150,000 clones; approximately 85% appear just once. The ten top clones hold roughly 0.5% of the sample.

Notes on this clone: Its recognized antigen is unknown. One base away there is no much larger clone; base qualities are not given.

What the research found in general, with its limitations: Linkage disequilibrium might explain the correlated functional status among segregating V segments, but an unknown experimental factor could not be ruled out. Several of the top co-occurrence clusters appeared to be linked to parvovirus B19, influenza, CMV and Epstein-Barr virus, according to a later analysis. Some IMGT-functional V segments, including TRBV6-2 and TRBV6-3, could not be distinguished by the 87-base-pair reads and were therefore excluded. V-gene and J-gene trimming of TCR beta chains was associated with a missense DCLRE1C variant in a later genetic analysis, and the association was replicated in an independent cohort. The classifier was reported to diagnose cytomegalovirus status with high specificity and sensitivity in both the original cohort and the validation cohort. This cohort had only TCR beta chains sequenced, and the lack of alpha or paired-chain data limited which features could be detected. In a later analysis, the rate of TCR association differed among HLA loci, with DRB1 alleles having the most associated TCRs and HLA-C alleles having the fewest. A later analysis associated some 17,000 TCR beta sequences with specific HLA alleles at a false discovery rate of 0.05. Sequencing depth was assumed to be roughly uniform across donors in the presence/absence analyses, though that assumption may not hold. Most TCR sequences were seen in very few donors, while some public TCRs were found in many individuals. HLA typing was unavailable for some donors at each locus, so association tests used only the typed subset. The earlier analysis of approximately 590 of the donors excluded 15 to 20 rarely observed V segments, including chromosome 9 orphons, because counts were too low. A cluster of highly shared sequence variants was judged likely to be a technical artifact of the sequencing pipeline. An earlier analysis of around 540 of the donors showed that most TCR beta V segments appeared in productive rearrangements either about 87% or about 30% of the time, which broadly matched IMGT annotations. The authors suggested that the approach could potentially be extended to other disease states and immunological phenotypes. In vitro tests confirmed that a few of the cytomegalovirus-associated TCR beta chains recognize cytomegalovirus antigens. In a later analysis, most CMV-associated TCR beta chains were found to appear HLA-restricted, with HLA associations seemingly driven largely by CMV exposure. The study gave a list of some 150 TCR beta chains associated with cytomegalovirus. For the cohort, immune exposure information was limited to CMV serostatus. Compared with equally common non-associated chains, HLA-associated TCR beta chains in a later analysis were more clonally expanded and had lower generation probabilities. A further reported finding was that TCR beta sequences accurately predicted the HLA-A and HLA-B alleles for most subjects in the first cohort. When HLA alleles, especially DR and DQ, strongly co-occurred, attributing TCR associations to individual alleles was difficult. Compared with the roughly 670-donor mean, donors in an Asian-associated ancestry cluster had fewer N-insertions in productive TCRs, according to a later genetic analysis.

The cohort was made up of 500 to 850 healthy bone marrow donors. All cohort members were sampled while nominally healthy, although unrecorded immune exposures were likely present. The donor tested CMV seronegative, placing the donor among the 350 to 400 seronegative members of the cohort. Each donor provided a peripheral blood sample, and peripheral blood mononuclear cells were used for TCR beta sequencing. The Qiagen DNeasy Blood Extraction Kit was used to extract genomic DNA from the blood cell samples. Sequenced material: PBMCs. The sequence derives from a woman in her thirties or forties in good health and CMV-seronegative. This sequence uses TRBV28 and TRBJ2-1; TRBD2 is a possible D gene, resting on 6 matching bases. CDR3 region: CAINRLLANEQFF. The DNA is as follows: TGTGCCATCAACAGGCTTCTAGCGAATGAGCAGTTCTTC. This CDR3, with the reference TRBV28 and TRBJ2-1 proteins standing in past its ends, gives the full variable domain DVKVTQSSRYLVKRTGEKVFLECVQDMDHENMFWYRQDPGLGLRLIYFSYDVKMKEKGDIPEGYSVSREKKERFSLILESASTNQTSMYLCAINRLLANEQFFGPGTRLTVL.